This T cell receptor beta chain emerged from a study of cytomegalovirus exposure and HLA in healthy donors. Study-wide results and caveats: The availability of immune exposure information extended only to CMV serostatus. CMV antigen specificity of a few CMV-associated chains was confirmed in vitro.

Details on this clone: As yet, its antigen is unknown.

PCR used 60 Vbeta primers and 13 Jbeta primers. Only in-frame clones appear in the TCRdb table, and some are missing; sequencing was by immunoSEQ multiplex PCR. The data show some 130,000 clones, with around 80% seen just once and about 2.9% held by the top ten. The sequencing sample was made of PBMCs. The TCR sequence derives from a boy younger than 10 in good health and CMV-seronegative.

The CDR3 DNA is TGCGCCAGCGGCCGGGCTTTACAAAACATTCAGTACTTC. The encoded protein is CASGRALQNIQYF. This sequence joins TRBV4-3 and TRBJ2-4; D gene unclear. Germline V gives CDR1 LGHNA, CDR2 YSLEER. The CDR3 spans 13 residues. The V end lost 8 bases, the J end lost 5 bases, and 13 bases lay between the germline ends.